Reported below is one TCR beta chain. These data are taken from a study of blood T cells in healthy people across ages. PCR was performed a second time for 7 to 11 cycles using a sample-barcoded 5' primer and a J-beta primer mix. TCRdb passed the 5' RACE reads through MiXCR, listing each CDR3 protein once. Of 700,000 to 1,000,000 distinct CDR3 sequences listed, 44% were seen once; the top ten hold nearly 20%. The CDR3 sequence is 14 residues long. Germline assignment: CDR1 MGHDK and CDR2 SYGVNS. V shed 4 bases and J 10 bases; nucleotides not matched to a gene: 10. The receptor was isolated from a man aged 60 to 75 in good health. The specimen was blood. The chain is built from TRBV25-1 and TRBJ2-1; 7 bases line up with TRBD2. DNA for the CDR3: TGTGCCAGCAGTGCCACACTTGGAGCGGGGGAGCAGTTCTTC. Its protein product is CASSATLGAGEQFF.